The T cell receptor (beta chain) under discussion was sequenced for a study of PD-L1 blockade in urothelial cancer. Study-level information: Researchers found blood samples held a median of approximately 150,000 T cells.

Sample contribution per patient ranged from 1 to 8, covering pretreatment and on-treatment. Using immunoSEQ multiplex PCR, the repertoire was profiled, and TCRdb retains in-frame clones only, with some absent. The top ten hold 2.9% of the sample, which has some 60,000 clones, about 82% seen once. The J segment lost 5 bases and the V segment lost 8 bases, leaving 8 bases of the junction unmatched. The CDR3 is made up of 15 amino acids. CDR1 MNHEY and CDR2 SVGAGI come from the germline V gene. Study-wide points: Pretreatment blood TCR clonality under the median forecast improved survival. Tumor-associated clones in blood expanded more at 3 weeks in durable-benefit patients.

Worth noting for this clone: No antigen is known for it.

The receptor's source is a man aged 50-59 years with urothelial cancer. The V gene is TRBV6-5, the J gene TRBJ1-6; 8 nucleotides align to TRBD1. Material: PBMCs, obtained around atezolizumab (anti-PD-L1) treatment. The CDR3 nucleotides are TGTGCCAGCCGCCCAGGGACAGGTGATAATTCACCCCTCCACTTT. Translation: CASRPGTGDNSPLHF.